The clone carrying this T cell receptor beta chain was seen repeatedly, ten times or more. Its antigen is still unknown. This CDR3 has 13 amino acids. The V gene lost 4 bases and the J gene lost 6 bases, with 13 bases spanning the gap. TCRdb recomputed calls from the 5' RACE reads with MiXCR, one row per CDR3 protein. The sample holds about 200,000 distinct CDR3 sequences; 6.5% are singletons and the top ten take roughly 15%. The data stem from a study of identical twins. Study-level findings and limits: Whereas memory repertoires showed no such difference, abundant cord blood beta clonotypes carried fewer insertions.

These data also featured in a second study, about T cells expressing NK-cell markers.

Material: CD8+ T cells sorted from blood. The chain employs TRBV12-3 or TRBV12-4 and TRBJ2-7, with D possibly matching TRBD1 (5 bases). This clonotype was sampled from a woman between 18 and 29 years old in good health. CDR3 in DNA: TGTGCCAGCAGTTCAGGGCAGGGTTTCGAGCAGTACTTC. It yields the protein CASSSGQGFEQYF.